Below are 28 T cell receptor beta chains sequenced from a single sample in a study of spatial heterogeneity in lung cancer. TCRdb reanalysed the 5' RACE reads using MiXCR and keeps one entry per CDR3 protein. The sample records several thousand distinct CDR3 sequences, approximately 13% being singletons. Time point: sample taken at primary tumor resection. Study outcomes and limitations: Counts of expanded intratumoral alpha and beta TCRs tracked tumor mutation counts.

These receptors lack a known antigen. The material was lung tumor tissue, obtained at surgery. The receptors were sampled from a male donor with early-stage non-small cell lung cancer.

This clonotype appeared many times. For a library built for alpha chains, this beta chain is a stray read; little rests on its size. The chain carries TRBV7-9 and TRBJ2-2, with 11 bases identical to TRBD2. Germline V gene sequence: CDR1 SEHNR, CDR2 FQNEAQ (reference sequence). Germline trimming cut 3 bases from V and 6 bases from J; bases unmatched to any gene: 12. There are 18 residues in the CDR3. The DNA for the CDR3 is TGTGCCAGCAGCTTGCGGACGGAACTAGCGGGAGTGGCCGGGGAGCTGTTTTTT. It encodes CASSLRTELAGVAGELFF.

This clonotype turned up a few times. The library was built for alpha chains, so this beta chain is an off-target read and its size means little. The chain carries TRBV2 and TRBJ1-4; maybe TRBD1 (5 bases). CDR1 and CDR2 (germline): SNHLY, FYNNEI. The CDR3 spans 15 residues. V was shortened by 6 bases and J by 4 bases, with 15 bases between the two germline ends. The CDR3 nucleotides are TGTGCCAGCAGAGGCGGGACTTCGAATAATGAAAAACTGTTTTTT. Encoded protein: CASRGGTSNNEKLFF.

By its share, this clonotype is medium-sized. Within a library made for alpha chains, this beta chain is off target, and its count is uninformative. The chain couples TRBV20-1 to TRBJ1-6, with D unclear. Trimming took off 6 bases at V and 9 bases at J, with 18 bases between the two ends. The CDR3 has 14 residues. Germline V CDR1 and CDR2: DFQATT, SNEGSKA (reference sequence). CDR3 in DNA: TGCAGTGCCCTGACCGGCAGTATAGGTTCACCCCTCCACTTT. Translation gives CSALTGSIGSPLHF.

This clonotype showed up many times. Because this beta chain is a stray read in a library intended to capture alpha chains, its abundance should not be given much weight. V and J are TRBV2 and TRBJ2-1; 7 bases fit TRBD1. Germline V gene lookup returns CDR1 SNHLY and CDR2 FYNNEI. The CDR3 is made up of 13 amino acids. V shed 9 bases, J shed 6 bases, and the junction held 8 bases outside the gene matches. CDR3 bases: TGTGCCAGGAACAGACAGGGTACCAATGAGCAGTTCTTC. Protein: CARNRQGTNEQFF.

This clonotype has ten or more counts. As an off-target read in a library built for alpha chains, this beta chain has a frequency of little significance. The rearrangement joins TRBV11-1 to TRBJ2-4, with D uncertain. The germline gives CDR1 SGHAT, CDR2 FQDESV (reference sequence). The V gene lost 3 bases and the J gene lost 0 bases, with 12 bases spanning the gap. This CDR3 has 16 amino acids. CDR3 nucleotides: TGTGCCAGCAGCTTGGACGCAGTGATAGCCAAAAACATTCAGTACTTC. Residues: CASSLDAVIAKNIQYF. Looking up the rest from reference TRBV11-1 and TRBJ2-4 gives the full variable domain: EAEVAQSPRYKITEKSQAVAFWCDPISGHATLYWYRQILGQGPELLVQFQDESVVDDSQLPKDRFSAERLKGVDSTLKIQPAELGDSAMYLCASSLDAVIAKNIQYFGAGTRLSVL.

In this sample, this clonotype turned up many times. As an off-target read in a library built for alpha chains, this beta chain has a frequency of little significance. The chain employs TRBV21-1 and TRBJ2-2. TRBV21-1 is annotated as a pseudogene. The CDR3 has 17 residues. Here the CDR3 DNA reads TGTGCCAGCAGCAAAGTCTCGCATAACTGCGACACCGGGGAGCTGTTTTTT. It specifies CASSKVSHNCDTGELFF.

The sample holds many counts of this clonotype. This beta chain turned up in a library designed for alpha chains; as an off-target read, its abundance says little. The gene calls are TRBV7-3 and TRBJ2-5, with a possible D match to TRBD2 (5 bases). Trimming took 3 bases from V and 6 from J, leaving 14 bases between them. Looked up from germline, CDR1 is SGHTA and CDR2 is FQGTGA. The CDR3 totals 14 residues. CDR3 loop: CASSFSGLSQTQYF. CDR3 nucleotides: TGTGCCAGCAGCTTCTCTGGACTGTCGCAGACCCAGTACTTC.

This clonotype is medium-sized (0.01 to 0.1%) in the sample. This beta chain represents an off-target read in a library built for alpha chains; its size is of limited meaning. This chain joins TRBV7-2 and TRBJ1-5; D may be TRBD1 (5 bases). The CDR3 has 15 residues. Deletions cut 1 base from V and 1 base from J, with 8 bases between. The V gene's germline CDR1 is SGHTA and CDR2 FQGNSA. The CDR3 is CASSLDRLSNQPQHF. The CDR3 nucleotides are TGTGCCAGCAGCTTAGACAGGCTCAGCAATCAGCCCCAGCATTTT. Drawing the rest from reference TRBV7-2 and TRBJ1-5, the complete variable domain is GAGVSQSPSNKVTEKGKDVELRCDPISGHTALYWYRQSLGQGLEFLIYFQGNSAPDKSGLPSDRFSAERTGGSVSTLTIQRTQQEDSAVYLCASSLDRLSNQPQHFGDGTRLSIL.

This clonotype occurred many times. This beta chain is an off-target read within a library intended for alpha chains, so its frequency means little. The rearrangement links TRBV20-1 to TRBJ2-3; 7 positions match TRBD1. J was trimmed by 3 bases and V by 1 base; bases with no gene match: 10. The CDR3 consists of 16 residues. From germline, CDR1 is DFQATT and CDR2 SNEGSKA (reference sequence). The CDR3 DNA reads TGCAGTGCTAGAGCACATCCGGGACAGTTAACAGATACGCAGTATTTT. Translated: CSARAHPGQLTDTQYF.

This clonotype is labeled medium-sized (0.01 to 0.1%). Little can be read into the size of this beta chain, an off-target read in a library designed for alpha chains. The genes are TRBV7-2 and TRBJ1-2; 7 nucleotides line up with TRBD1. This CDR3 has 14 amino acids. Germline loops: CDR1 SGHTA, CDR2 FQGNSA. V dropped 4 bases and J dropped 4; count of bases not matched to a gene: 6. The CDR3 loop reads CASSSSGGGYGYTF. Here the CDR3 DNA reads TGTGCCAGCAGCTCGTCAGGGGGTGGCTATGGCTACACCTTC.

By proportion, this clonotype is medium-sized. This beta chain appears as a stray read in a library generated for alpha chains; its size is not informative. The CDR3 sequence is CASSLGLDSSETQYF. The CDR3 coding sequence is TGTGCCAGCAGCTTAGGCCTGGACTCATCAGAGACCCAGTACTTC. The genes are TRBV7-9 and TRBJ2-5; maybe TRBD2 (5 bases). The CDR3 length is 15 residues. Germline CDR1 and CDR2: SEHNR and FQNEAQ (reference sequence). Trimming removed 1 base from V and 4 bases from J, with 13 bases in between.

This clonotype has at least ten counts. Found in a library prepared for alpha chains, this beta chain is an off-target read, and its abundance has little meaning. The chain carries TRBV6-1 and TRBJ1-3; D unresolved. V was clipped by 5 bases and J by 0 bases, with 8 bases between them. The germline CDR1 and CDR2 sequences are MNHNS and SASEGT. CDR3 length: 14 residues. As DNA, the CDR3 is TGTGCCAGCAGTAGGTCCGGCTCTGGAAACACCATATATTTT. The encoded protein is CASSRSGSGNTIYF.

This clonotype is labeled as medium-sized. The library was built for alpha chains, so this beta chain is an off-target read and its size means little. The chain has TRBV27 and TRBJ2-1, with TRBD1 matching 9 bases. The CDR3 has 16 amino acids. V trimming: 4 bases; J trimming: 6 bases; junction bases outside the gene matches: 10. Germline CDR1 MNHEY, CDR2 SMNVEV (reference sequence). The CDR3 DNA reads TGTGCCAGCAGTTCGTCCGGGACAGGGTTGTTCAATGAGCAGTTCTTC. It is translated as CASSSSGTGLFNEQFF.

This clonotype came up many times. Within a library made for alpha chains, this beta chain is off target, and its count is uninformative. V and J are TRBV7-2 and TRBJ1-4; D uncertain. Trimming shortened V by 1 base and J by 7 bases, and 7 bases separated the two germline ends. Per germline, CDR1 SGHTA and CDR2 FQGNSA. The CDR3 is made up of 13 amino acids. CDR3 DNA sequence: TGTGCCAGCAGCTTAGGCGGGAGTGAAAAACTGTTTTTT. Translation: CASSLGGSEKLFF. Variable domain in full (rest from reference TRBV7-2 and TRBJ1-4): GAGVSQSPSNKVTEKGKDVELRCDPISGHTALYWYRQSLGQGLEFLIYFQGNSAPDKSGLPSDRFSAERTGGSVSTLTIQRTQQEDSAVYLCASSLGGSEKLFFGSGTQLSVL.

This clonotype was found many times. This beta chain turned up in a library designed for alpha chains; as an off-target read, its abundance says little. The rearrangement joins TRBV2 to TRBJ2-3; D is perhaps TRBD2 (6 bases). The V gene's germline CDR1 is SNHLY and CDR2 FYNNEI. The CDR3 length is 14 residues. Deletions cut 9 bases from V and 2 bases from J, with 15 bases between. CDR3 DNA: TGTGCCAGTAGGATAGCGGTAAACACAGATACGCAGTATTTT. This sequence encodes CASRIAVNTDTQYF.

The count of this clonotype is one. This beta chain slipped into a library made for alpha chains as a stray read, so its size is not meaningful. This chain uses TRBV27 with TRBJ2-1, with D tentatively TRBD1 or TRBD2 (6 bases each). The CDR3 totals 17 residues. V was cut by 1 base and J by 9 bases, with 22 bases left in between. The germline gives CDR1 MNHEY, CDR2 SMNVEV (reference sequence). The CDR3 is CASSLWWGAGAQVEQFF. The CDR3 region has the DNA TGTGCCAGCAGTTTATGGTGGGGGGCTGGGGCACAAGTTGAGCAGTTCTTC.

With regard to this clonotype: With the library built for alpha chains, this beta chain is off target and its frequency is not meaningful. This chain uses TRBV16 with TRBJ1-6; 7 bases match TRBD1. The germline V gene encodes CDR1 KGHSY and CDR2 FQNENV. CDR3 size: 14 residues. Germline trimming cut 5 bases from V and 11 bases from J; bases unmatched to any gene: 9. The CDR3 DNA sequence: TGTGCCAGCAGCGAGTCGACAGGGCTTACACCCCTCCACTTT. Protein: CASSESTGLTPLHF.

A remark on this clonotype: Little can be read into the size of this beta chain, an off-target read in a library designed for alpha chains. The rearrangement links TRBV6-5 to TRBJ2-2; no firm D call. Per the germline V gene, CDR1 is MNHEY and CDR2 is SVGAGI. The CDR3 extends over 14 amino acids. Trimming cost V 8 bases and J 4 bases, with 14 bases left between them. The CDR3 bases are TGTGCCAGCCGGCAGACCTCCATCACCGGGGAGCTGTTTTTT. It specifies CASRQTSITGELFF.

Regarding this clonotype: The library was designed around alpha chains, so this beta chain is a stray read whose abundance carries little weight. The V call is TRBV5-4, the J call TRBJ2-1, with 8 bases aligning to TRBD1. This CDR3 contains 16 residues. The germline CDR1 and CDR2 sequences are SGHNT and YYREEE (reference sequence). Trimming took 0 bases from V and 0 from J; bases not matched to a gene: 2. In nucleotides, the CDR3 is TGTGCCAGCAGCTTGGACAGGGGGAGCTCCTACAATGAGCAGTTCTTC. It codes for CASSLDRGSSYNEQFF.

In its sample, this clonotype is medium-sized. Little can be read into the size of this beta chain, an off-target read in a library designed for alpha chains. The chain combines TRBV6-6 with TRBJ1-2; unclear D gene. This CDR3 is built from 13 residues. The germline CDR1 and CDR2 sequences are MNHNY and SVGAGI (reference sequence). Trimming shortened V by 8 bases and J by 12 bases, and 22 bases separated the two germline ends. DNA of the CDR3: TGTGCCAGCGGCACACTACAGAAACCAGTCCACACCTTC. Translation gives CASGTLQKPVHTF.

This clonotype is medium-sized (0.01 to 0.1%) in the sample. Being off target in a library aimed at alpha chains, this beta chain has a size of little meaning. The CDR3 DNA reads TGTGCCACCAGCAGAGTAGGCCGGGAGAAGGGCACAGATACGCAGTATTTT. This sequence encodes CATSRVGREKGTDTQYF. The chain recombines TRBV15 with TRBJ2-3; the D gene is possibly TRBD2 (6 bases). V dropped 1 base and J dropped 1 base, with 15 bases sitting between them. This CDR3 has 17 amino acids. Germline V lookup: CDR1 LNHNV, CDR2 YYDKDF (reference sequence).

As concerns this clonotype: Because the library targeted alpha chains, this beta chain is an off-target read whose size means little. The V call is TRBV7-3, the J call TRBJ2-2; D is unclear. This CDR3 region has 14 residues. Germline V gene data show CDR1 as SGHTA and CDR2 as FQGTGA. V lost 2 bases to trimming and J lost 6 bases, with 10 bases between them. CDR3: CASSLSRSPGELFF. As DNA, the CDR3 is TGTGCCAGCAGCTTATCCAGGTCCCCCGGGGAGCTGTTTTTT.

At least ten counts were recorded for this clonotype. This beta chain is an unintended read in a library built for alpha chains; its size means little. The gene calls are TRBV6-2 or TRBV6-3 and TRBJ2-1, with 10 bases aligning to TRBD1. J lost 2 bases, V lost 5 bases, and 9 bases had no gene match. CDR1 MNHEY and CDR2 SVGEGT come from the germline V gene. CDR3 size: 17 residues. This chain's CDR3 is CASSGRDRGPTYNEQFF. The CDR3 DNA sequence: TGTGCCAGCAGTGGCCGGGACAGGGGCCCGACCTACAATGAGCAGTTCTTC.

This clonotype ranks as medium-sized. The size of this beta chain means little, since it is a stray read in a library made for alpha chains. The chain couples TRBV5-8 to TRBJ2-3, with D hard to call. This CDR3 has 15 amino acids. V was cut by 4 bases and J by 0 bases, with 12 bases left in between. Germline CDR1 SGHTS, CDR2 YDEGEE. The CDR3 spells CASSPVGTSTDTQYF. DNA of the CDR3: TGTGCCAGCAGCCCCGTTGGAACTAGCACAGATACGCAGTATTTT.

About this clonotype itself: This beta chain appears as a stray read in a library generated for alpha chains; its size is not informative. The chain is built from TRBV20-1 and TRBJ2-6; D is uncertain. CDR3 length equals 18 residues. The V end was cut by 0 bases, the J end by 0 bases, with 15 bases between. Germline V lookup: CDR1 DFQATT, CDR2 SNEGSKA (reference sequence). CDR3 in DNA: TGCAGTGCTAGAGATGGTGGCAAGCGACGCTCTGGGGCCAACGTCCTGACTTTC. This sequence encodes CSARDGGKRRSGANVLTF.

Notes on this clonotype: This beta chain appears as a stray read in a library generated for alpha chains; its size is not informative. This chain connects TRBV12-3 or TRBV12-4 to TRBJ2-5; 14 bases match TRBD2. V was pared by 2 bases and J by 5 bases, with 4 bases of the junction left unmatched. This CDR3 contains 16 residues. This CDR3 reads CASSLPGTSGSETQYF. The CDR3 region has the DNA TGTGCCAGCAGTTTACCCGGGACTAGCGGGAGTGAGACCCAGTACTTC.

This clonotype came up many times. This beta chain represents an off-target read in a library built for alpha chains; its size is of limited meaning. The CDR3 DNA sequence: TGTGCCAGCAGTTACGGCGCAGGGAGCTATAATTCACCCCTCCACTTT. It encodes CASSYGAGSYNSPLHF. The chain couples TRBV6-5 to TRBJ1-6; a possible D gene is TRBD1 (5 bases). Germline V gene lookup returns CDR1 MNHEY and CDR2 SVGAGI. The CDR3 has 16 amino acids. V lost 2 bases and J lost 3, with 11 bases in between.

In its sample, this clonotype was seen many times. This beta chain slipped into a library made for alpha chains as a stray read, so its size is not meaningful. The chain employs TRBV25-1 and TRBJ1-4; 7 bases are a match to TRBD1. V was pared by 7 bases and J by 6 bases, with 11 bases of the junction left unmatched. From germline, CDR1 is MGHDK and CDR2 SYGVNS. The CDR3 is 15 amino acids. CDR3 coding DNA: TGTGCCAGCACCCCCCGGGACAGCGAAGATGAAAAACTGTTTTTT. Translation gives CASTPRDSEDEKLFF.